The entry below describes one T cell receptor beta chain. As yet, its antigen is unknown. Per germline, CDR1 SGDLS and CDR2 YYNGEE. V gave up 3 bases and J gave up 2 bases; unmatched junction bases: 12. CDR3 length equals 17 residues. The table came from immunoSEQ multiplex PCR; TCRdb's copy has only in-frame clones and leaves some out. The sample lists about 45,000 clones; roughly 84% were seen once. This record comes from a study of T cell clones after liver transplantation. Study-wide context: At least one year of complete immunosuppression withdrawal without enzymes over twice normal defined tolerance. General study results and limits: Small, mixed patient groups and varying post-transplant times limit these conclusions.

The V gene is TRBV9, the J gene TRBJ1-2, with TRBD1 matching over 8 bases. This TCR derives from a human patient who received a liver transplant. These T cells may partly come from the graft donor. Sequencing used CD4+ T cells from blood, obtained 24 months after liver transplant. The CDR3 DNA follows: TGTGCCAGCAGCGGGGAGGTCAGGACAGGGAGAAACTATGGCTACACCTTC. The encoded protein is CASSGEVRTGRNYGYTF.